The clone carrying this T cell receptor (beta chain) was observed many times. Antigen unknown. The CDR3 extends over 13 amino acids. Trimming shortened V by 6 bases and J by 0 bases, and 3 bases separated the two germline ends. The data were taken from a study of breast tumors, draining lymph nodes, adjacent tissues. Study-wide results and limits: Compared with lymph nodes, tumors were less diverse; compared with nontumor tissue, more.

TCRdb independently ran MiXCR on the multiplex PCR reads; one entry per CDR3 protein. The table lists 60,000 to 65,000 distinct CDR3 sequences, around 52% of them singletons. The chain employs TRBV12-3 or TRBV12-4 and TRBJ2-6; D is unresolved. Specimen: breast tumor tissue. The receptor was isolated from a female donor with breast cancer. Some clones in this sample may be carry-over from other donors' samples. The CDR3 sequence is CASRLSGANVLTF. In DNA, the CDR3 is TGTGCCAGCAGGCTCTCTGGGGCCAACGTCCTGACTTTC.